The 25 T cell receptor beta chains reported below all come from one sample, sequenced in a study of T cell clonality in common variable immunodeficiency (dated by TCRdb to about 2015). Libraries were built with the immunoSEQ multiplex PCR assay. The source is immuneACCESS, and TCRdb retained only in-frame sequences with V and J called. Part of the clones is not carried over; for the studies checked, unresolved V genes explain less than half of this, and the remainder is unexplained. The table gives more than 35,000 clones for this sample, with none occurring only once. The ten largest clonotypes hold 2.5% to 3% of the sample. What was sequenced was peripheral blood mononuclear cells. The receptors stem from a person aged 18-69 years in good health.

Many counts were recorded for this clone. The read halts 3 residues ahead of the CDR3 end, with the missing end drawn from the germline J gene. The genes are TRBV15 and TRBJ2-3; 11 bases align to TRBD1. The V gene's germline CDR1 is LNHNV and CDR2 YYDKDF (reference sequence). This CDR3 is 15 amino acids long. J lost 4 bases, V lost 9 bases, and 9 bases had no gene match. The CDR3 loop is CATARGTGGADTQYF. The covered CDR3 bases are TGTGCCACAGCTAGAGGGACAGGGGGAGCAGATACG.

This clone was found many times. The sequenced fragment ends 3 residues before the CDR3 boundary, so the rest is inferred from the germline J gene. The V gene is TRBV23-1, the J gene TRBJ2-1, with D hard to call. TRBV23-1 falls under the ORF class, with uncertain function. There are 14 residues in the CDR3. Trimming removed 9 bases at V and 2 bases at J, with 14 bases between. Partial CDR3 DNA: TGCGCCAGAGGGCTAAAGGGCACCTACAATGAG. Its protein is CARGLKGTYNE. The CDR3 reads in full as CARGLKGTYNEQFF.

This clone has ten or more counts. The sequenced fragment ends 3 residues before the CDR3 boundary, so the rest is inferred from the germline J gene. V and J are TRBV20-1 and TRBJ1-2; 7 bases are a match to TRBD1. This CDR3 has 11 amino acids. From germline, CDR1 is DFQATT and CDR2 SNEGSKA (reference sequence). CDR3 DNA (partial): TGCAGTGCTAGACAGGGGGGAGGC. It specifies CSARQGGG. The entire CDR3 sequence reads CSARQGGGYTF.

At least ten counts were recorded for this clone. Read coverage stops 3 residues before the CDR3 terminus; the germline J gene supplies the remainder. V usage is TRBV5-6 and J usage is TRBJ1-2; D remains ambiguous. The CDR3 totals 14 residues. Germline assignment: CDR1 SGHDT and CDR2 YYEEEE. Trimming cost V 0 bases and J 1 base, with 7 bases left between them. This CDR3 is CASSLVADNYGYTF. CDR3 bases read: TGTGCCAGCAGCTTGGTAGCTGATAACTATGGC.

This clone was seen repeatedly, ten times or more. The sequenced fragment ends 3 residues before the CDR3 boundary, so the rest is inferred from the germline J gene. The chain employs TRBV7-9 and TRBJ2-1; 7 bases are a match to TRBD2. Losses at the gene ends were 1 base for V and 8 bases for J; bases not matched to a gene: 5. CDR1 SEHNR and CDR2 FQNEAQ come from the germline V gene (reference sequence). The CDR3 spans 14 residues. The CDR3 sequence: CASSLDPSGYEQFF. The CDR3 bases that were read are TGTGCCAGCAGCTTAGACCCTAGCGGCTATGAG.

About this clone itself: The sequence runs out 3 residues before the end of the CDR3; the remainder is reconstructed from the germline J gene. The chain links TRBV19 to TRBJ2-7; D may correspond to TRBD1 or TRBD2 (6 bases each). CDR3 length: 15 amino acids. The germline CDR1 and CDR2 sequences are LNHDA and SQIVND (reference sequence). Trimming left V 5 bases short and J 3 bases short, with 17 bases between. The CDR3 DNA, read in part, is TGTGCCAGTAGTTTTGGAGGGGCAGGGGACTACGAG. This codes for CASSFGGAGDYE. The full CDR3 is CASSFGGAGDYEQYF.

There are many counts of this clone. The read ends 3 residues before the CDR3 terminus; that terminus is restored from the germline J gene. The rearrangement links TRBV5-1 to TRBJ2-1, with 7 bases lining up with TRBD2. This CDR3 contains 15 residues. Germline values: CDR1 SGHRS, CDR2 YFSETQ. The V segment lost 0 bases and the J segment 0 bases; nucleotides outside the gene matches: 0. The CDR3 DNA, read in part, is TGCGCCAGCAGCTTGGGCGGGAGCTCCTACAATGAG. Encoded protein: CASSLGGSSYNE. The full CDR3 is CASSLGGSSYNEQFF.

At least ten counts were recorded for this clone. The sequenced fragment ends 3 residues before the CDR3 boundary, so the rest is inferred from the germline J gene. The V and J genes are TRBV19 and TRBJ2-1; TRBD2 matches 14 bases. The CDR3 sequence is 19 residues long. CDR1 is LNHDA, CDR2 SQIVND, per germline (reference sequence). The V segment lost 3 bases and the J segment 1 base; nucleotides outside the gene matches: 8. CDR3 bases read: TGTGCCAGTAGTATTGGGACTAGCGGGAGTTTGGGATCCTACAATGAG. Translation: CASSIGTSGSLGSYNE. The CDR3 in its entirety is CASSIGTSGSLGSYNEQFF.

This clone has a count of ten or more. The part of the CDR3 DNA that was read is TGTGCCAGCTCACCTACTAGCGTGCTCAGGGATGAG. It yields the protein CASSPTSVLRDE. From start to end, the CDR3 is CASSPTSVLRDEQFF. The chain carries TRBV18 and TRBJ2-1; 7 bases are a match to TRBD2. From the germline J gene comes the end of the CDR3, since the read stops 3 residues before it. With V trimmed by 3 bases and J by 8 bases, 10 bases remained unmatched. The CDR3 is made up of 15 amino acids. The germline CDR1 and CDR2 sequences are KGHSH and LQKENI. Together with reference TRBV18 and TRBJ2-1, the CDR3 gives the full variable domain: NAGVMQNPRHLVRRRGQEARLRCSPMKGHSHVYWYRQLPEEGLKFMVYLQKENIIDESGMPKERFSAEFPKEGPSILRIQQVVRGDSAAYFCASSPTSVLRDEQFFGPGTRLTVL.

Ten or more counts support this clone. Coverage ceases 3 residues before the CDR3 finishes, and the germline J gene fills in the end. Different DNA sequences within this sample yield the same CDR3. V is TRBV5-5 and J is TRBJ2-5; D unresolved. The CDR3 loop spans 11 amino acids. Trimming stripped 3 bases from V and 2 bases from J, with 2 bases between. Germline assignment: CDR1 SGHKS and CDR2 YYEKEE (reference sequence). The sequenced part of the CDR3 DNA is TGTGCCAGCAGCTCGCAAGAGACC. This sequence encodes CASSSQET. The complete CDR3 protein is CASSSQETQYF.

This clone has at least ten counts. The CDR3 end is not reached by the read, which stops 3 residues before it; the germline J gene fills it in. The chain employs TRBV20-1 and TRBJ2-3; 9 nucleotides line up with TRBD2. This CDR3 is built from 16 residues. CDR1 and CDR2 (germline): DFQATT, SNEGSKA (reference sequence). V lost 0 bases to trimming and J lost 3 bases; unmatched junction nucleotides: 7. CDR3 DNA, as far as it was read: TGCAGTGCTAGAGATTTTAGCGGGAGTAGGACAGATACG. This codes for CSARDFSGSRTDT. The whole CDR3 sequence is CSARDFSGSRTDTQYF.

Many counts were recorded for this clone. The same CDR3 arises from other DNA sequences in this sample as well. The DNA read from the CDR3 is TGCGCCAGCAGCTTGGTGGGTACAGCGAACACCGGGGAG. It yields the protein CASSLVGTANTGE. The full CDR3 protein reads CASSLVGTANTGELFF. V and J are TRBV5-1 and TRBJ2-2, with D hard to call. The sequence runs out 3 residues before the end of the CDR3; the remainder is reconstructed from the germline J gene. CDR1 and CDR2 from the germline V gene are SGHRS and YFSETQ. The CDR3 sequence is 16 residues long. Trimming took 0 bases from V and 0 from J, leaving 9 bases between them.

This clone has a count of ten or more. CDR3 DNA (partial): TGCGCCAGCAGCCATGACAGGGGAGACTCCTACAATGAG. Residues: CASSHDRGDSYNE. The full-length CDR3 reads as CASSHDRGDSYNEQFF. The gene calls are TRBV4-1 and TRBJ2-1; TRBD1 aligns across 8 bases. The read comes to an end 3 residues before the CDR3 does, leaving the germline J gene to fill in the end. With V trimmed by 3 bases and J by 0 bases, 4 bases remained unmatched. The CDR3 totals 16 residues. The germline V gene encodes CDR1 MGHRA and CDR2 YSYEKL.

This clone showed up many times. The DNA ends 3 residues before the CDR3 does, and the rest of the CDR3 is filled in from the germline J gene. The rearrangement joins TRBV6-4 to TRBJ2-2, with D perhaps TRBD1 (5 bases). The V gene's germline CDR1 is MRHNA and CDR2 SNTAGT. V lost 5 bases, J lost 6 bases, and 19 bases lay in between. This CDR3 has 16 residues. CDR3 loop: CASSPEAGIPAGELFF. The sequenced part of the CDR3 DNA is TGTGCCAGCAGTCCAGAAGCAGGGATTCCCGCCGGGGAG.

This clone was observed many times. The read comes to an end 3 residues before the CDR3 does, leaving the germline J gene to fill in the end. This sequence joins TRBV20-1 and TRBJ1-4, with TRBD1 matching over 9 bases. The CDR3 runs 14 residues. From germline, CDR1 is DFQATT and CDR2 SNEGSKA (reference sequence). V trimming: 1 base; J trimming: 4 bases; junction bases outside the gene matches: 1. The covered CDR3 bases are TGCAGTGCTAGAGGGACAGGGGTTAATGAAAAA. Its translation is CSARGTGVNEK. The CDR3 in its entirety is CSARGTGVNEKLFF.

This clone showed up many times. The read stops 3 residues short of the end of the CDR3; the missing end is completed from the germline J gene. This rearrangement joins TRBV5-5 to TRBJ2-1, with 7 bases that match TRBD2. CDR1 SGHKS and CDR2 YYEKEE come from the germline V gene (reference sequence). V shed 4 bases, J shed 7 bases, and the junction held 5 bases outside the gene matches. The CDR3 has 13 amino acids. Incomplete CDR3 DNA: TGTGCCAGCAGCCTCCTTAGCGGGAATGAG. Amino acid sequence: CASSLLSGNE. From start to end, the CDR3 is CASSLLSGNEQFF.

This clone has at least ten counts. The CDR3 end lies 3 residues beyond the end of the read and is filled in from the germline J gene. The chain is built from TRBV2 and TRBJ2-3; TRBD2 aligns across 15 bases. Germline trimming cut 0 bases from V and 5 bases from J; bases unmatched to any gene: 9. CDR3 size: 19 residues. Germline lookup yields CDR1 SNHLY and CDR2 FYNNEI. The covered CDR3 bases are TGTGCCAGCAGTGAAGCACCGCCGGGACTAGCGGGGGGAGTAGATACG. Translating gives CASSEAPPGLAGGVDT. The whole CDR3 sequence reads CASSEAPPGLAGGVDTQYF.

In this sample, this clone turned up many times. The CDR3 DNA, read in part, is TGCAGTGCCTACATGTCGGGTAGCAATCAGCCC. Translated, it gives CSAYMSGSNQP. The CDR3 reads in full as CSAYMSGSNQPQHF. The chain joins TRBV20-1 to TRBJ1-5; D is undetermined. The read comes to an end 3 residues before the CDR3 does, leaving the germline J gene to fill in the end. The CDR3 consists of 14 residues. Deletions cut 6 bases from V and 0 bases from J, with 12 bases between. The germline V gene encodes CDR1 DFQATT and CDR2 SNEGSKA (reference sequence).

This clone was seen repeatedly, ten times or more. The read terminates 3 residues ahead of where the CDR3 ends, so the germline J gene completes it. V usage is TRBV6-1 and J usage is TRBJ1-2; 8 bases are shared with TRBD1. J gave up 1 base and V 5 bases, and 9 bases lay outside the gene matches. Germline V gene lookup returns CDR1 MNHNS and CDR2 SASEGT. The CDR3 is 16 residues long. The CDR3: CASSKGTGGLNYGYTF. Incomplete CDR3 DNA: TGTGCCAGCAGTAAAGGGACAGGAGGTCTTAACTATGGC.

This clone was picked up many times. The read gets to within 3 residues of the CDR3 end, and the germline J gene fills in the rest. This chain links TRBV12-3 or TRBV12-4 with TRBJ1-2; D call uncertain. The CDR3 length is 17 residues. Trimming left V 2 bases short and J 0 bases short, with 16 bases between. CDR3 DNA, as far as it was read: TGTGCCAGCAGTTTAAGAAACAGCCTATCCTCTAACTATGGC. Residues: CASSLRNSLSSNYG. The entire CDR3 protein is CASSLRNSLSSNYGYTF.

In its sample, this clone was seen many times. The covered CDR3 bases are TGCAGTGCTAGAGATAAAGGTCGGGGAGAGACC. Encoded protein: CSARDKGRGET. Given in full, the CDR3 is CSARDKGRGETQYF. The chain recombines TRBV20-1 with TRBJ2-5; a possible D gene is TRBD2 (5 bases). Coverage ceases 3 residues before the CDR3 finishes, and the germline J gene fills in the end. The V gene lost 0 bases and the J gene lost 4 bases, with 12 bases spanning the gap. This CDR3 contains 14 residues. Germline CDR1 and CDR2: DFQATT and SNEGSKA (reference sequence).

This clone occurred many times. With the read ending 3 residues before the CDR3 end, the germline J gene is used to fill in that end. The chain is built from TRBV7-9 and TRBJ1-2, with D possibly matching TRBD1 (6 bases). The germline CDR1 and CDR2 sequences are SEHNR and FQNEAQ (reference sequence). The CDR3 has 15 residues. With 1 base removed from V and 6 bases from J, the gap between germline ends came to 15 bases. The chain's CDR3 is CASSLVSAGEDGYTF. The part of the CDR3 DNA that was read is TGTGCCAGCAGCTTAGTTTCGGCAGGGGAGGATGGC. Supplemented by reference TRBV7-9 and TRBJ1-2, the full variable domain reads DTGVSQNPRHKITKRGQNVTFRCDPISEHNRLYWYRQTLGQGPEFLTYFQNEAQLEKSRLLSDRFSAERPKGSFSTLEIQRTEQGDSAMYLCASSLVSAGEDGYTFGSGTRLTVV.

This clone was observed at least ten times. From the germline J gene comes the end of the CDR3, since the read stops 3 residues before it. The chain recombines TRBV2 with TRBJ2-7; 11 bases line up with TRBD2. The CDR3 is 13 amino acids. Trimming took 6 bases from V and 6 from J; bases not matched to a gene: 4. Looked up from germline, CDR1 is SNHLY and CDR2 is FYNNEI. CDR3 sequence reads: CASRTSGASEQYF. The sequenced CDR3 bases are TGTGCCAGCAGGACTAGCGGGGCCTCCGAG.

There are many counts of this clone. This chain's CDR3 is CAWRPGQGDYGYTF. The DNA read from the CDR3 is TGTGCCTGGAGACCGGGACAGGGAGACTATGGC. The V gene is TRBV30, the J gene TRBJ1-2; TRBD1 matches at 9 bases. The read gets to within 3 residues of the CDR3 end, and the germline J gene fills in the rest. Germline V gene lookup returns CDR1 GTSNPN and CDR2 SVGIG (reference sequence). CDR3 length: 14 amino acids. Trimming at V came to 3 bases and at J to 3 bases, leaving 5 bases not matched to a gene.

The table lists this clone with many counts. Sequencing ends 3 residues short of the CDR3 end; the germline J gene provides the rest. This sequence joins TRBV19 and TRBJ1-6, with a tentative D call TRBD1 (6 bases). The V gene lost 3 bases and the J gene lost 8 bases, with 11 bases spanning the gap. Germline V gives CDR1 LNHDA, CDR2 SQIVND (reference sequence). The CDR3 has 14 amino acids. This CDR3 is CASSIRGADSPLHF. Partial CDR3 DNA: TGTGCCAGTAGTATTCGGGGGGCAGATTCACCC.